One sample yielded the 16 T cell receptor beta chains listed below, sequenced in a study of cytomegalovirus exposure and HLA in healthy donors. The PCR contained 60 Vbeta and 13 Jbeta primers. Using immunoSEQ multiplex PCR, the repertoire was profiled, and TCRdb retains in-frame clones only, with some absent. Among about 150,000 clones listed, around a tenth were seen once. The sequenced sample was PBMCs. These receptors were obtained from a male donor in good health and CMV-seronegative.

This clone has more than one count but fewer than ten. The V gene is TRBV6-5, the J gene TRBJ1-4, with 7 bases lining up with TRBD1. The germline gives CDR1 MNHEY, CDR2 SVGAGI. Unmatched junction bases numbered 8, after V lost 6 bases and J lost 7 bases. The CDR3 is 14 amino acids. The CDR3 is CASSRQGRSEKLFF. CDR3 bases: TGTGCCAGCAGCCGACAGGGAAGAAGTGAAAAACTGTTTTTT.

This clone was seen a handful of times. The chain combines TRBV6-6 with TRBJ2-5, with a possible D match to TRBD2 (5 bases). Per the germline V gene, CDR1 is MNHNY and CDR2 is SVGAGI (reference sequence). There are 14 residues in the CDR3. With 0 bases removed from V and 3 bases from J, the gap between germline ends came to 8 bases. As DNA, the CDR3 is TGTGCCAGCAGTTACTCCCTAGCCGAAGAGACCCAGTACTTC. It is translated as CASSYSLAEETQYF.

This chain uses TRBV4-3 with TRBJ2-1, with TRBD1 matching 8 bases. The length of the CDR3 is 15 residues. In germline, CDR1 is LGHNA, CDR2 YSLEER. Unmatched junction bases numbered 10, after V lost 4 bases and J lost 8 bases. The CDR3 spells CASSPGGNGYDEQFF. Written as DNA, the CDR3 is TGCGCCAGCAGCCCAGGGGGCAATGGGTACGATGAGCAGTTCTTC.

This clone was observed a few times. J is TRBJ2-7 and V is TRBV27; 10 nucleotides line up with TRBD2. The CDR3 is made up of 14 amino acids. CDR1 is MNHEY, CDR2 SMNVEV, per germline (reference sequence). Germline trimming cut 2 bases from V and 5 bases from J; bases unmatched to any gene: 3. The CDR3 DNA sequence: TGTGCCAGCAGTTTAAAGCTAGCGGGAGACGAGCAGTACTTC. It encodes CASSLKLAGDEQYF.

The chain recombines TRBV5-1 with TRBJ1-2; no firm D call. Trimming left V 7 bases short and J 2 bases short, with 15 bases between. This CDR3 is built from 14 residues. The germline gives CDR1 SGHRS, CDR2 YFSETQ. DNA for the CDR3: TGCGCCAGCCGGGAGGCCCCCGACAACTATGGCTACACCTTC. It yields the protein CASREAPDNYGYTF.

This chain connects TRBV28 to TRBJ2-7, with 9 bases fitting TRBD1. This CDR3 region has 15 residues. The ends lost 5 bases at V and 2 bases at J; junction bases unmatched: 7. Germline CDR1 MDHEN, CDR2 SYDVKM. CDR3 sequence: CASSRRTGEPYEQYF. The CDR3 nucleotides are TGTGCCAGCAGTCGTCGGACAGGGGAGCCCTACGAGCAGTACTTC.

This clone has just a few counts. The V and J genes are TRBV2 and TRBJ2-2; unclear D gene. Germline V lookup: CDR1 SNHLY, CDR2 FYNNEI. The CDR3 extends over 15 amino acids. V gave up 4 bases and J gave up 0 bases, with 9 bases separating them. The CDR3 DNA sequence: TGTGCCAGCAGTGCAAGACACCCGAACACCGGGGAGCTGTTTTTT. It translates to CASSARHPNTGELFF.

This chain connects TRBV19 to TRBJ1-5, with D possibly being TRBD1 (6 bases). Germline V CDR1 and CDR2: LNHDA, SQIVND (reference sequence). The CDR3 totals 15 residues. Trimming pared 7 bases from V and 7 bases from J, leaving 20 bases between. This CDR3 reads CASNISGQRLQPQHF. CDR3 bases: TGTGCCAGTAACATATCCGGACAGCGCCTCCAGCCCCAGCATTTT.

This clone occurred a few times. The chain uses TRBV28 and TRBJ2-5, with TRBD1 matching over 8 bases. The DNA end is a closer match to TRBJ2-7, so the J assignment may be wrong. This CDR3 has 15 amino acids. Per germline, CDR1 MDHEN and CDR2 SYDVKM. CDR3 loop: CASSSSGTGSYEQYF. The DNA for the CDR3 is TGTGCCAGCAGTTCGTCGGGGACAGGCTCCTACGAGCAGTACTTC.

The DNA for the CDR3 is TGTGCCAGCAGCCAAGCCGTGGGGACTAGCGGCTCCTACAATGAGCAGTTCTTC. It codes for CASSQAVGTSGSYNEQFF. V is TRBV4-2 and J is TRBJ2-1, with 11 bases that match TRBD2. The CDR3 totals 18 residues. V shed 1 base and J 0 bases; nucleotides not matched to a gene: 5. From germline, CDR1 is LGHNA and CDR2 YNFKEQ.

This clone was counted between two and nine times. V gene TRBV29-1 combines with J gene TRBJ2-7; 11 bases are a match to TRBD2. The trim removed 7 bases at V and 4 bases at J, leaving 0 bases unmatched. Germline CDR1 and CDR2: SQVTM and ANQGSEA. CDR3 size: 11 residues. In DNA, the CDR3 is TGCAGCGGACTAGCGGGATACGAGCAGTACTTC. Its protein is CSGLAGYEQYF.

The V call is TRBV5-1, the J call TRBJ1-1, with TRBD1 identical over 10 bases. This CDR3 is built from 16 residues. The germline CDR1 and CDR2 sequences are SGHRS and YFSETQ. V shed 4 bases, J shed 2 bases, and the junction held 8 bases outside the gene matches. As DNA, the CDR3 is TGCGCCAGCAGCCCGGGGACAGGGGATTTCAACACTGAAGCTTTCTTT. This sequence encodes CASSPGTGDFNTEAFF.

This clone was observed a handful of times. The V gene is TRBV19, the J gene TRBJ1-3, with D perhaps TRBD1 (5 bases). The CDR3 is made up of 15 amino acids. The germline V gene encodes CDR1 LNHDA and CDR2 SQIVND (reference sequence). The ends were cut back, 6 bases at V and 4 bases at J, with 16 bases in the middle. The DNA of the CDR3 is TGTGCCAGTAGCCCTGAACCCGGGGGAGGAAACACCATATATTTT. The encoded protein is CASSPEPGGGNTIYF. The variable domain in full, with the rest retrieved from reference TRBV19 and TRBJ1-3, is DGGITQSPKYLFRKEGQNVTLSCEQNLNHDAMYWYRQDPGQGLRLIYYSQIVNDFQKGDIAEGYSVSREKKESFPLTVTSAQKNPTAFYLCASSPEPGGGNTIYFGEGSWLTVV.

This clone has a handful of counts. V usage is TRBV4-3 and J usage is TRBJ1-1; TRBD1 matches 10 bases. The V gene end was trimmed by 0 bases and the J gene end by 9 bases; junction bases not matched to a gene: 7. CDR3 size: 15 residues. Germline CDR1 and CDR2: LGHNA and YSLEER. The CDR3 is CASSQDGKDRGKAFF. CDR3 nucleotides: TGCGCCAGCAGCCAAGATGGTAAGGACAGGGGGAAAGCTTTCTTT.

This clone occurred a few times. The chain recombines TRBV30 with TRBJ2-7; 7 bases agree with TRBD2. This CDR3 is built from 12 residues. V was clipped by 1 base and J by 5 bases; unmatched bases: 2. In germline, CDR1 is GTSNPN, CDR2 SVGIG (reference sequence). In nucleotides, the CDR3 is TGTGCCTGGAGTGCAGGGAGGGACGAGCAGTACTTC. Translating it yields CAWSAGRDEQYF.

The genes are TRBV5-1 and TRBJ2-3; 8 bases fit TRBD2. Per germline, CDR1 SGHRS and CDR2 YFSETQ. This CDR3 is built from 13 residues. Unmatched junction bases numbered 2, after V lost 4 bases and J lost 4 bases. CDR3 sequence reads: CASSGGLADTQYF. CDR3 in DNA: TGCGCCAGCAGCGGGGGACTAGCAGATACGCAGTATTTT.